Each of the 11 T cell receptor beta chains below was sequenced from the same sample in a study of early T cells in non-severe SARS-CoV-2 infection. TCRdb fed the 5' RACE reads into MiXCR, producing one record per CDR3 protein. The sample consists of 40,000 to 60,000 distinct CDR3 sequences, around 10% of them appearing once. The sample was whole blood. These receptor sequences come from an adult who was a healthcare worker with PCR-confirmed SARS-CoV-2 infection or an uninfected control (not recorded which).

There are many counts of this clonotype. The V call is TRBV18, the J call TRBJ1-1; the match to TRBD1 covers 7 bases. CDR1 is KGHSH, CDR2 LQKENI, per germline. V lost 2 bases and J lost 3; bases outside the gene matches: 15. This CDR3 is 18 amino acids long. The CDR3 sequence is CASSPSMGLQGRYTEAFF. The CDR3 DNA follows: TGTGCCAGCTCACCATCCATGGGATTACAGGGGCGTTACACTGAAGCTTTCTTT.

The rearrangement joins TRBV4-1 to TRBJ2-7, with 7 positions matching TRBD1. This CDR3 is built from 14 residues. V dropped 3 bases and J dropped 7; count of bases not matched to a gene: 9. Germline V gene sequence: CDR1 MGHRA, CDR2 YSYEKL. This CDR3 is CASSQTGHGKEQYF. CDR3 bases: TGCGCCAGCAGCCAGACAGGGCATGGGAAGGAGCAGTACTTC.

The rearrangement links TRBV29-1 to TRBJ2-1; 11 bases fit TRBD2. V shed 2 bases, J shed 8 bases, and the junction held 5 bases outside the gene matches. CDR3 length: 14 residues. Germline V lookup: CDR1 SQVTM, CDR2 ANQGSEA. DNA for the CDR3: TGCAGCGTTGAAATAGCGGGAGGGGGCTATGAGCAGTTCTTC. This encodes CSVEIAGGGYEQFF.

The chain's CDR3 is CASSPTLADTQYF. DNA for the CDR3: TGTGCCAGCAGCCCAACACTAGCAGATACGCAGTATTTT. This chain uses TRBV6-5 with TRBJ2-3; TRBD2 might be the D (5 bases). Germline V gene lookup returns CDR1 MNHEY and CDR2 SVGAGI. The CDR3 has 13 amino acids. Trimming took off 6 bases at V and 4 bases at J, with 11 bases between the two ends.

This clonotype came up many times. This sequence joins TRBV18 and TRBJ2-5; TRBD2 agrees at 14 bases. This CDR3 has 18 amino acids. Germline V gives CDR1 KGHSH, CDR2 LQKENI. V shed 4 bases, J shed 5 bases, and the junction held 12 bases outside the gene matches. The CDR3: CASSLGLAGVVFRETQYF. CDR3 nucleotide sequence: TGTGCCAGCTCACTGGGACTAGCGGGAGTCGTGTTTCGGGAGACCCAGTACTTC.

This clonotype was observed a handful of times. The rearrangement joins TRBV28 to TRBJ2-3; D is ambiguous. CDR1 and CDR2 from the germline V gene are MDHEN and SYDVKM. The germline V and J ends were trimmed by 6 bases and 0 bases, with 10 bases remaining between them. CDR3 length equals 14 residues. The CDR3 coding sequence is TGTGCCAGCAGCCGATCGGACAGCACAGATACGCAGTATTTT. It codes for CASSRSDSTDTQYF.

This clonotype appeared many times. The rearrangement uses TRBV6-5 and TRBJ2-1; TRBD2 matches at 11 bases. V shed 0 bases and J 4 bases; nucleotides not matched to a gene: 5. Germline V gene data show CDR1 as MNHEY and CDR2 as SVGAGI. The CDR3 consists of 17 residues. The CDR3 DNA reads TGTGCCAGCAGTTACTCGAAGGGGACTAGCGGTTACAATGAGCAGTTCTTC. It yields the protein CASSYSKGTSGYNEQFF.

This clonotype was seen more than once but under ten times. The chain recombines TRBV20-1 with TRBJ1-1, with 7 nucleotides matching TRBD1. Germline CDR1 and CDR2: DFQATT and SNEGSKA (reference sequence). The CDR3 has 15 residues. V lost 4 bases to trimming and J lost 1 base; unmatched junction nucleotides: 9. The CDR3 bases are TGCAGTGCTATCGGGACAGCCAGTTCGAACACTGAAGCTTTCTTT. The encoded protein is CSAIGTASSNTEAFF.

The table lists this clonotype with a few counts. J is TRBJ1-5 and V is TRBV5-4, with D maybe TRBD1 (6 bases). This CDR3 has 13 residues. The V and J ends lost 3 bases and 12 bases respectively, with 16 bases between them. CDR1 is SGHNT and CDR2 is YYREEE in the germline V gene (reference sequence). CDR3 residues: CASSSSIGGDQHF. CDR3 sequence (DNA): TGTGCCAGCAGCTCGTCAATTGGGGGCGACCAGCATTTT.

There are a few counts of this clonotype. The V and J genes are TRBV6-1 and TRBJ2-3; D possibly uses TRBD1 or TRBD2 (5 bases each). Trimming stripped 0 bases from V and 4 bases from J, with 8 bases between. From germline, CDR1 is MNHNS and CDR2 SASEGT. This CDR3 is 14 amino acids long. CDR3 nucleotide sequence: TGTGCCAGCAGTGAAGCATTGGGACCAGATACGCAGTATTTT. Encoded protein: CASSEALGPDTQYF.

Ten or more counts support this clonotype. The chain has TRBV19 and TRBJ1-5; D is uncertain. Trimming took 3 bases from V and 7 from J, leaving 10 bases between them. CDR1 and CDR2 (germline): LNHDA, SQIVND (reference sequence). This CDR3 has 13 residues. This CDR3 reads CASSIEPSQPQHF. The CDR3 region has the DNA TGTGCCAGTAGTATTGAGCCAAGCCAGCCCCAGCATTTT.